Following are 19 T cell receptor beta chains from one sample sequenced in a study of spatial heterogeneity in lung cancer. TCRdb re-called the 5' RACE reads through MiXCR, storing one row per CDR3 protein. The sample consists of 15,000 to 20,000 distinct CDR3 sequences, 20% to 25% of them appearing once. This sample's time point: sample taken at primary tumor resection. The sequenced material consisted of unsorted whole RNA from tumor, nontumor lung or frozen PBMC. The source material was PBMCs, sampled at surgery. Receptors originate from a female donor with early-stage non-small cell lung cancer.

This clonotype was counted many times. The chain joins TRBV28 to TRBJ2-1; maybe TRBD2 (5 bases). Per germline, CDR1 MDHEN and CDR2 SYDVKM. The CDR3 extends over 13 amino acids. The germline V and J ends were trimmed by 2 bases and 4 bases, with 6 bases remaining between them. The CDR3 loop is CASSLPGYNEQFF. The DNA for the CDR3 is TGTGCCAGCAGTTTACCGGGGTACAATGAGCAGTTCTTC.

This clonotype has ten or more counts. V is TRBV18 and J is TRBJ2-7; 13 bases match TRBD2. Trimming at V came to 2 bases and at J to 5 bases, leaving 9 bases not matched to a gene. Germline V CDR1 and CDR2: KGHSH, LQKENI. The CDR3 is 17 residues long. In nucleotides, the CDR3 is TGTGCCAGCTCACCAAGTCGACTAGCGGGAGGTGACAACGAGCAGTACTTC. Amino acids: CASSPSRLAGGDNEQYF. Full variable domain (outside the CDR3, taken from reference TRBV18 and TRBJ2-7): NAGVMQNPRHLVRRRGQEARLRCSPMKGHSHVYWYRQLPEEGLKFMVYLQKENIIDESGMPKERFSAEFPKEGPSILRIQQVVRGDSAAYFCASSPSRLAGGDNEQYFGPGTRLTVT.

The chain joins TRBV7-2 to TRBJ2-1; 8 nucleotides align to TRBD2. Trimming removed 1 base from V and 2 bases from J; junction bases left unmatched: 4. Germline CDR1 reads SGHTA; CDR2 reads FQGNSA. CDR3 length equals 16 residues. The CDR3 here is CASSLGGSGTYNEQFF. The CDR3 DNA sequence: TGTGCCAGCAGCTTAGGGGGTAGCGGGACCTACAATGAGCAGTTCTTC.

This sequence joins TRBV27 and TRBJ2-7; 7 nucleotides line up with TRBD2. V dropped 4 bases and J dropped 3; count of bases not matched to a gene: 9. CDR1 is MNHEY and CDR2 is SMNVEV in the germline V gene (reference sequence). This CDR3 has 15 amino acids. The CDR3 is CASSSPWGGLYEQYF. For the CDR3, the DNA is TGTGCCAGCAGTTCCCCGTGGGGAGGGCTCTACGAGCAGTACTTC.

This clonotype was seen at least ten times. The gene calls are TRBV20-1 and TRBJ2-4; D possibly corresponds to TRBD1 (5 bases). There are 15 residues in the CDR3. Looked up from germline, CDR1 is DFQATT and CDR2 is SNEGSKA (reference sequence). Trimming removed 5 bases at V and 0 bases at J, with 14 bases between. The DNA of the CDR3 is TGCAGTGCTTCTCCGGACATCCTAGCCAAAAACATTCAGTACTTC. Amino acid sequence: CSASPDILAKNIQYF.

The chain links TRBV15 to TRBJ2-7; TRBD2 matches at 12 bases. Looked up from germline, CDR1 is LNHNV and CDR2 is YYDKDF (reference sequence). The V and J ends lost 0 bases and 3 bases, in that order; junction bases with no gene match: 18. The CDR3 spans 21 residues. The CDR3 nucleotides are TGTGCCACCAGCAGAGATCGAGGGGGACGGAGACTAGCGGGAGAACGCTACGAGCAGTACTTC. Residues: CATSRDRGGRRLAGERYEQYF. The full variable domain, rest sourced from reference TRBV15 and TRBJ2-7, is DAMVIQNPRYQVTQFGKPVTLSCSQTLNHNVMYWYQQKSSQAPKLLFHYYDKDFNNEADTPDNFQSRRPNTSFCFLDIRSPGLGDTAMYLCATSRDRGGRRLAGERYEQYFGPGTRLTVT.

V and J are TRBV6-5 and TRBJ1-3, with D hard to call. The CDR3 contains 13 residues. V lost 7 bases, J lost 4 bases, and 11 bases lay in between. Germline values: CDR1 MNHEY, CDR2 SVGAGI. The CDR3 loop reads CASIKRGGNTIYF. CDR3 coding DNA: TGTGCCAGCATTAAACGCGGGGGAAACACCATATATTTT.

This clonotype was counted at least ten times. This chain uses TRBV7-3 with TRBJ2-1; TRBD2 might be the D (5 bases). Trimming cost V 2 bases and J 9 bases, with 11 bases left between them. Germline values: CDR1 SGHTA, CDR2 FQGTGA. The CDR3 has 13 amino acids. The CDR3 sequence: CASSLERSGEQFF. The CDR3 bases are TGTGCCAGCAGCTTAGAGCGGTCGGGTGAGCAGTTCTTC.

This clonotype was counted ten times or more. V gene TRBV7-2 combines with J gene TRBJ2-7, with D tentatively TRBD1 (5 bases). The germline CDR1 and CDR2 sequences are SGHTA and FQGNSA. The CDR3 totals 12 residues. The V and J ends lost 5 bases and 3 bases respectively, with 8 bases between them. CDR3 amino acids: CASSGRGYEQYF. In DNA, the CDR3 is TGTGCCAGCAGCGGAAGGGGCTACGAGCAGTACTTC.

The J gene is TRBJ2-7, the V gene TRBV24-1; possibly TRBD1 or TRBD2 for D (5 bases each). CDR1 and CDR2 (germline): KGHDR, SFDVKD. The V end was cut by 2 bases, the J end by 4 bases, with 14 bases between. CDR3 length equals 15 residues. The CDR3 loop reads CATSDSGTGGYEQYF. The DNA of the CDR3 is TGTGCCACCAGTGATTCTGGGACCGGCGGGTACGAGCAGTACTTC.

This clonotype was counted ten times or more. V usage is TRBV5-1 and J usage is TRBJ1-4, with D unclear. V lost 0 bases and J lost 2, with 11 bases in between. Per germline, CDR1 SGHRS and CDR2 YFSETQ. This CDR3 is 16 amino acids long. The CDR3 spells CASSLVGSATNEKLFF. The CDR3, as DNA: TGCGCCAGCAGCTTGGTCGGGTCAGCGACTAATGAAAAACTGTTTTTT.

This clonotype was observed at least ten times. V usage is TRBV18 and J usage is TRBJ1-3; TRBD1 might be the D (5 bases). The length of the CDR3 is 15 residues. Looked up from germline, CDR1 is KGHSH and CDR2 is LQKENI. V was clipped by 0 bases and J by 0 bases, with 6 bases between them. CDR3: CASSPPRGSGNTIYF. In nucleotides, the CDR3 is TGTGCCAGCTCACCACCGAGGGGCTCTGGAAACACCATATATTTT.

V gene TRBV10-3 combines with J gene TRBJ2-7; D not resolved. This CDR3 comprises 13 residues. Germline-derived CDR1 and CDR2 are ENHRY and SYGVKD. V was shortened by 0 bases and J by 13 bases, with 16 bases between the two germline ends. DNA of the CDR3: TGTGCCATCAGTGAGTCCGCCGTGGCCAATGGCTACTTC. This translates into CAISESAVANGYF.

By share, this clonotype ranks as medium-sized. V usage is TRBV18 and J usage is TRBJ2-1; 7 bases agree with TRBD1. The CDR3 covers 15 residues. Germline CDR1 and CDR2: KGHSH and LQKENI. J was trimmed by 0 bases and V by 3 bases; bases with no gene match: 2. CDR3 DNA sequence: TGTGCCAGCTCACCGCCAGGGGGCTCCTACAATGAGCAGTTCTTC. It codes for CASSPPGGSYNEQFF. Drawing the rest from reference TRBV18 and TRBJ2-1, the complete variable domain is NAGVMQNPRHLVRRRGQEARLRCSPMKGHSHVYWYRQLPEEGLKFMVYLQKENIIDESGMPKERFSAEFPKEGPSILRIQQVVRGDSAAYFCASSPPGGSYNEQFFGPGTRLTVL.

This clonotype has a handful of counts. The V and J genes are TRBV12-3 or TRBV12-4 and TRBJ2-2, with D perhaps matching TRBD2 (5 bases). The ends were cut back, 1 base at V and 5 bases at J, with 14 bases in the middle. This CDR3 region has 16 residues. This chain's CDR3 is CASSLGGDYLTGELFF. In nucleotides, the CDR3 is TGTGCCAGCAGTTTAGGTGGCGACTACCTGACCGGGGAGCTGTTTTTT.

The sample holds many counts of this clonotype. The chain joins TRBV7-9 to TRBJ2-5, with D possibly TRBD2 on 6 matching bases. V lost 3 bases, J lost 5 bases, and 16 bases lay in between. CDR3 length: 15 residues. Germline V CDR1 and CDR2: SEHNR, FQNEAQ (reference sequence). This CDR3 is CASSFFGLEGETQYF. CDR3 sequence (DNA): TGTGCCAGCAGCTTTTTCGGACTGGAGGGGGAGACCCAGTACTTC.

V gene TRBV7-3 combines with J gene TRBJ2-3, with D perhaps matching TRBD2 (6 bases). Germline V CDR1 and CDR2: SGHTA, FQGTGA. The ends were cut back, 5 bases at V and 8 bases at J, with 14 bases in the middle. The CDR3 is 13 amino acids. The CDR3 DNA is TGTGCCAGCAGCCTCCCTAGCGTTGGTACGCAGTATTTT. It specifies CASSLPSVGTQYF.

The CDR3 coding sequence is TGTGCCAGCAGCTTAGGTAATAATGAGCAGTTCTTC. Its translation is CASSLGNNEQFF. This sequence joins TRBV11-2 and TRBJ2-1; D is unclear. The CDR3 extends over 12 amino acids. Germline V gene lookup returns CDR1 SGHAT and CDR2 FQNNGV. Deletions cut 1 base from V and 7 bases from J, with 5 bases between.

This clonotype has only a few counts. DNA for the CDR3: TGTGCCAGCAGTGCCGGGGGATCCTACAATGAGCAGTTCTTC. The encoded protein is CASSAGGSYNEQFF. This sequence joins TRBV6-1 and TRBJ2-1, with a weak D call TRBD2 (6 bases). There are 14 residues in the CDR3. CDR1 is MNHNS, CDR2 SASEGT, per germline. V shed 4 bases and J shed 1 base, with 8 bases lying between them.